This is a list of T cell receptor beta chains from one sample in a study of blood T cell repertoires in COVID-19. Profiling relied on immunoSEQ multiplex PCR, and the TCRdb table lists in-frame clones only, not all of them. The sample lists about 220,000 clones, 75% to 90% occurring once. Sequencing was done on a sample of peripheral blood. All receptors come from a woman in her 70s with COVID-19, enrolled during active disease. The CDR3 runs from the conserved cysteine through the conserved F or W. A D gene is named only where the DNA matches it firmly. Clone size, where shown, is once, few, many, or a class for clones that have expanded.

>many|TRBV30|.|TRBJ1-1
CAWSNLGGSTEAFF
TGTGCCTGGAGTAACCTGGGGGGGAGCACTGAAGCTTTCTTT
>.|TRBV3-1/TRBV3-2|.|TRBJ1-5
CASSPMGGNQPQHF
TGTGCCAGCAGCCCAATGGGGGGAAATCAGCCCCAGCATTTT
>.|TRBV4-3|.|TRBJ2-3
CASSQAGGTDTQYF
TGCGCCAGCAGCCAAGCCGGGGGCACAGATACGCAGTATTTT
>.|TRBV5-1|.|TRBJ2-7
CASTLGGEGGYEQYF
TGCGCCAGCACCTTGGGAGGGGAAGGGGGCTACGAGCAGTACTTC
>.|TRBV7-8|.|TRBJ2-7
CASSLAPGSYEQYF
TGTGCCAGCAGCTTAGCGCCAGGTTCCTACGAGCAGTACTTC
>.|TRBV5-3|TRBD1|TRBJ2-3
CARSLGQVPHTDTQYF
TGTGCCAGAAGCCTCGGACAGGTACCCCACACAGATACGCAGTATTTT
>.|TRBV19|.|TRBJ2-2
CASSIPLAQARTGELFF
TGTGCCAGTAGTATTCCTCTGGCCCAGGCGAGAACCGGGGAGCTGTTTTTT
>.|TRBV4-3|TRBD1|TRBJ1-2
CASSQDGTGGTYGYTF
TGCGCCAGCAGCCAAGATGGTACAGGGGGCACCTATGGCTACACCTTC
>.|TRBV9|TRBD1|TRBJ2-7
CASALGQHSYEQYF
TGTGCCAGCGCATTGGGACAGCACTCCTACGAGCAGTACTTC
>.|TRBV18|TRBD1|TRBJ2-1
CASSLRTGGLYNEQFF
TGTGCCAGCTCACTACGGACAGGGGGTCTCTACAATGAGCAGTTCTTC
>.|TRBV29-1|.|TRBJ1-1
CSVLQGTSTEAFF
TGCAGCGTTCTTCAGGGGACGAGCACTGAAGCTTTCTTT
>.|TRBV9|TRBD2|TRBJ2-5
CASSAGLAGVEETQYF
TGTGCCAGCAGCGCCGGACTAGCGGGAGTTGAAGAGACCCAGTACTTC
>.|TRBV5-6|.|TRBJ2-1
CASSLFSGNYNEQFF
TGTGCCAGCAGCTTGTTTTCCGGGAACTACAATGAGCAGTTCTTC
>.|TRBV6-5|.|TRBJ1-1
CASRTTSLPTEAFF
TGTGCCAGCAGAACAACATCTTTACCCACTGAAGCTTTCTTT
>.|TRBV6-2/TRBV6-3|TRBD1|TRBJ1-5
CASSYGDRVNQPQHF
TGTGCCAGCAGTTACGGGGACAGGGTCAATCAGCCCCAGCATTTT
>.|TRBV7-2|.|TRBJ1-1
CASSFLRGPGAEAFF
TGTGCCAGCAGCTTCTTACGGGGCCCGGGGGCTGAAGCTTTCTTT
>.|TRBV4-1|TRBD2|TRBJ2-7
CASSQKGTSGRNPYEQYF
TGCGCCAGCAGCCAAAAGGGTACTAGCGGGAGAAACCCCTACGAGCAGTACTTC